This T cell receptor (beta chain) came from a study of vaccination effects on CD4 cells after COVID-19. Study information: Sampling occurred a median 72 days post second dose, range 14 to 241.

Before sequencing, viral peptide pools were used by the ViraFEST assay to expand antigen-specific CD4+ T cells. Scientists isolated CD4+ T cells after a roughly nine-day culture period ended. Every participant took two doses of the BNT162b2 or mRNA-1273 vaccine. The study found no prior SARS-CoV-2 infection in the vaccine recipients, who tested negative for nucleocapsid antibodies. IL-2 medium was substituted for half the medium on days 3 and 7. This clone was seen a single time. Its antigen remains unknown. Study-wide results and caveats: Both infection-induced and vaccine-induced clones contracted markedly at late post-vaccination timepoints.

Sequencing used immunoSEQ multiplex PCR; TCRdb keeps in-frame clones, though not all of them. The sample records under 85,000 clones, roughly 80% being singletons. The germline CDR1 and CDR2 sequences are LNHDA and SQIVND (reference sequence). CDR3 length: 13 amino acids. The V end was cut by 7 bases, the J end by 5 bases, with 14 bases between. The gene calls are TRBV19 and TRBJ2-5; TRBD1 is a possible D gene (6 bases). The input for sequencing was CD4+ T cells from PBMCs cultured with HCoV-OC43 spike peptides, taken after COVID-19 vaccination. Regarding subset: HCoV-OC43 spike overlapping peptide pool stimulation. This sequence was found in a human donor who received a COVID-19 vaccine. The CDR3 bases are TGTGCCAGTAACCAGGGACACGGCGAGACCCAGTACTTC. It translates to CASNQGHGETQYF.